These 20 T cell receptor beta chains share one sample of origin, sequenced in a study of blood T cell repertoires in COVID-19. Sequencing was performed with immunoSEQ multiplex PCR; in TCRdb, only in-frame clones are kept and a portion is missing. The sample includes about 480,000 clones, roughly 90% of them seen just once. The sequencing input was PBMCs or T cells enriched from blood (not recorded which). The receptors here all came from a woman between 40 and 55 years old who had recovered from COVID-19.

The V gene is TRBV2, the J gene TRBJ2-2, with TRBD2 matching over 8 bases. This CDR3 spans 16 amino acids. CDR1 SNHLY and CDR2 FYNNEI come from the germline V gene. The junction had 9 bases not matched to a gene; V was cut back by 3 bases and J by 6 bases. CDR3 residues: CASSDFAGGSPGELFF. The CDR3 DNA reads TGTGCCAGCAGTGACTTCGCGGGAGGAAGTCCCGGGGAGCTGTTTTTT.

This clone was picked up a small number of times. This chain joins TRBV19 and TRBJ2-2; 8 bases agree with TRBD2. V was pared by 8 bases and J by 5 bases, with 10 bases of the junction left unmatched. Germline V gene data show CDR1 as LNHDA and CDR2 as SQIVND (reference sequence). This CDR3 spans 15 amino acids. The CDR3 nucleotides are TGTGCCAGTCGAGCGGGACTAGTAGAGACCGGGGAGCTGTTTTTT. Translating gives CASRAGLVETGELFF.

This chain uses TRBV6-5 with TRBJ1-5; maybe TRBD1 (5 bases). Trimming took off 2 bases at V and 7 bases at J, with 9 bases between the two ends. This CDR3 is 13 amino acids long. Germline values: CDR1 MNHEY, CDR2 SVGAGI. CDR3 sequence (DNA): TGTGCCAGCAGTTACAGGGGCGGCCAGCCCCAGCATTTT. Translated: CASSYRGGQPQHF.

J is TRBJ1-3 and V is TRBV6-2 or TRBV6-3, with D possibly TRBD1 on 6 matching bases. Germline CDR1 reads MNHEY; CDR2 reads SVGEGT. V was trimmed by 5 bases and J by 0 bases, leaving 8 bases between them. CDR3 size: 14 residues. CDR3 in amino acids: CASSQGRSGNTIYF. In DNA, the CDR3 is TGTGCCAGCAGTCAGGGGCGCTCTGGAAACACCATATATTTT.

The CDR3 DNA is TGTGCCAGCAGCCACAGGGGCCTCGGGGGCTACACCTTC. Amino acids: CASSHRGLGGYTF. The rearrangement uses TRBV12-3 or TRBV12-4 and TRBJ1-2; 7 bases match TRBD1. This CDR3 spans 13 amino acids. The V gene end was trimmed by 6 bases and the J gene end by 8 bases; junction bases not matched to a gene: 9.

This chain uses TRBV27 with TRBJ2-7, with TRBD2 matching over 8 bases. V lost 5 bases, J lost 1 base, and 4 bases stayed unmatched. This CDR3 is 14 amino acids long. Germline assignment: CDR1 MNHEY and CDR2 SMNVEV (reference sequence). In DNA, the CDR3 is TGTGCCAGCAGTCTCCAGCGGGGGTCCTACGAGCAGTACTTC. It codes for CASSLQRGSYEQYF.

This chain links TRBV10-3 with TRBJ1-4; D is uncertain. Germline V gene sequence: CDR1 ENHRY, CDR2 SYGVKD. Between the trimmed V and J ends, which lost 0 bases and 5 bases, there was a span of 28 bases. The CDR3 has 21 amino acids. The CDR3 sequence: CAISESPRVLPTTELNEKLFF. CDR3 sequence (DNA): TGTGCCATCAGTGAGTCTCCAAGAGTACTACCCACAACGGAGTTAAATGAAAAACTGTTTTTT.

The V call is TRBV19, the J call TRBJ2-4, with 8 bases matching TRBD2. Per the germline V gene, CDR1 is LNHDA and CDR2 is SQIVND (reference sequence). The V gene end was trimmed by 6 bases and the J gene end by 9 bases; junction bases not matched to a gene: 10. The CDR3 has 14 residues. CDR3 bases: TGTGCCAGTAGAGGCGAGCGGGAGTCGTCCATTCAGTACTTC. Translation: CASRGERESSIQYF.

In nucleotides, the CDR3 is TGCAGCGTTGAAGGGTTGGGAGCGGGATTAACCTCGAGCACAGATACGCAGTATTTT. This codes for CSVEGLGAGLTSSTDTQYF. This sequence joins TRBV29-1 and TRBJ2-3; 7 bases align to TRBD2. CDR1 is SQVTM and CDR2 is ANQGSEA in the germline V gene. J gave up 0 bases and V 1 base, and 16 bases lay outside the gene matches. The CDR3 runs 19 residues.

J is TRBJ1-2 and V is TRBV5-1; TRBD1 aligns across 9 bases. After removal of 3 bases from V and 6 bases from J, the junction contained 12 bases not matched to a gene. The CDR3 has 16 amino acids. Per germline, CDR1 SGHRS and CDR2 YFSETQ. CDR3 residues: CASSWGPGQGGDGYTF. The DNA of the CDR3 is TGCGCCAGCAGCTGGGGTCCGGGACAGGGTGGTGATGGCTACACCTTC.

The chain couples TRBV5-6 to TRBJ2-6; a possible D gene is TRBD1 (6 bases). V lost 0 bases and J lost 4, with 8 bases in between. The germline V gene has CDR1 SGHDT and CDR2 YYEEEE. The CDR3 sequence is 15 residues long. The CDR3 loop is CASSLGQGGANVLTF. DNA for the CDR3: TGTGCCAGCAGCTTGGGTCAGGGGGGGGCCAACGTCCTGACTTTC.

The chain uses TRBV3-1 (or the pseudogene TRBV3-2) and TRBJ1-1; the match to TRBD1 covers 12 bases. Germline CDR1 reads LGHDT; CDR2 reads YNNKEL (reference sequence). Unmatched junction bases numbered 7, after V lost 0 bases and J lost 2 bases. The CDR3 has 18 residues. CDR3 coding DNA: TGTGCCAGCAGCCAAGAAGGGACAGGGGGCATCTCCAACACTGAAGCTTTCTTT. It yields the protein CASSQEGTGGISNTEAFF.

The chain carries TRBV15 and TRBJ1-2, with D maybe TRBD1 (6 bases). The CDR3 has 16 residues. Looked up from germline, CDR1 is LNHNV and CDR2 is YYDKDF (reference sequence). V lost 3 bases, J lost 4 bases, and 18 bases lay in between. The CDR3 DNA is TGTGCCACCAGCAGGGATGGGGACACTCTTGTCTATGGCTACACCTTC. As protein: CATSRDGDTLVYGYTF.

The rearrangement links TRBV6-2 or TRBV6-3 to TRBJ1-1; no reliable D call. V lost 2 bases and J lost 8, with 9 bases in between. CDR3 size: 12 residues. Germline CDR1 MNHEY, CDR2 SVGEGT. The CDR3 bases are TGTGCCAGCAGTTACCCAACGGAGGAAGCTTTCTTT. Translated, it gives CASSYPTEEAFF.

The chain links TRBV4-1 to TRBJ2-4; possible D gene TRBD2, 5 bases. V was shortened by 1 base and J by 6 bases, with 13 bases between the two germline ends. This CDR3 contains 15 residues. Germline CDR1 and CDR2: MGHRA and YSYEKL. As DNA, the CDR3 is TGCGCCAGCAGCCAAGTTTGGCCGGACTTAAACATTCAGTACTTC. Residues: CASSQVWPDLNIQYF.

The V and J genes are TRBV7-6 and TRBJ2-7; 10 bases are shared with TRBD1. In germline, CDR1 is SGHVS, CDR2 FNYEAQ. The J segment lost 3 bases and the V segment lost 2 bases, leaving 10 bases of the junction unmatched. The length of the CDR3 is 17 residues. CDR3 coding DNA: TGTGCCAGCAGCTTACGCTCCGGACAGGGGGTGTACTACGAGCAGTACTTC. This translates into CASSLRSGQGVYYEQYF.

This clone was counted once. In DNA, the CDR3 is TGTGCCAGCAGTTTATCGCCCCCCGGACAGGGGGTTGGGGATACGCAGTATTTT. Amino acids: CASSLSPPGQGVGDTQYF. V gene TRBV27 combines with J gene TRBJ2-3, with 10 positions matching TRBD1. With V trimmed by 0 bases and J by 6 bases, 12 bases remained unmatched. This CDR3 has 18 amino acids. Germline V lookup: CDR1 MNHEY, CDR2 SMNVEV (reference sequence).

The V call is TRBV2, the J call TRBJ1-1; 7 bases match TRBD1. Germline CDR1 is SNHLY and CDR2 is FYNNEI. This CDR3 spans 16 amino acids. The trim removed 5 bases at V and 2 bases at J, leaving 11 bases unmatched. Here the CDR3 DNA reads TGTGCCAGCAGTCCCCCGGGACAGTCCCTAAACACTGAAGCTTTCTTT. Residues: CASSPPGQSLNTEAFF.

The rearrangement uses TRBV19 and TRBJ2-3, with a possible D match to TRBD1 (5 bases). The CDR3 sequence is 16 residues long. The V end lost 3 bases, the J end lost 6 bases, and 19 bases lay between the germline ends. Germline V gene lookup returns CDR1 LNHDA and CDR2 SQIVND (reference sequence). This chain's CDR3 is CASSISWGAPLDTQYF. In DNA, the CDR3 is TGTGCCAGTAGTATTAGCTGGGGCGCCCCACTCGATACGCAGTATTTT. Drawing the rest from reference TRBV19 and TRBJ2-3, the complete variable domain is DGGITQSPKYLFRKEGQNVTLSCEQNLNHDAMYWYRQDPGQGLRLIYYSQIVNDFQKGDIAEGYSVSREKKESFPLTVTSAQKNPTAFYLCASSISWGAPLDTQYFGPGTRLTVL.

Here the CDR3 DNA reads TGCGCCAGCAGTGAGTCAGTGACTAGCGGATCCTACGAGCAGTACTTC. Translation: CASSESVTSGSYEQYF. The chain couples TRBV10-1 to TRBJ2-7; TRBD2 matches at 9 bases. The CDR3 totals 16 residues. Germline V gene sequence: CDR1 WNHNN, CDR2 SYGVQD (reference sequence). With 0 bases clipped from V and 1 base from J, the junction kept 4 bases outside the gene matches.